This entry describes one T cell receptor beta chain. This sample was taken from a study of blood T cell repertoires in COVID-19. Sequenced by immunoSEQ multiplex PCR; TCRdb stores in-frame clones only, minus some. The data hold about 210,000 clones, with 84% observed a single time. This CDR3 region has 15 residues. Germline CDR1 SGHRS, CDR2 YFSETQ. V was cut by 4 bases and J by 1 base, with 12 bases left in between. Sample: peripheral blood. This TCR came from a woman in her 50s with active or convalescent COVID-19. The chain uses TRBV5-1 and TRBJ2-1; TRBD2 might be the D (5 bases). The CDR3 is CASSPDSRSYNEQFF. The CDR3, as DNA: TGCGCCAGCAGCCCGGACTCAAGGTCCTACAATGAGCAGTTCTTC.